Listed below are T cell receptor beta chains from one sample, sequenced in a study of blood T cell repertoires in COVID-19. The protocol was immunoSEQ multiplex PCR, while the TCRdb copy is restricted to in-frame clones and leaves out a portion. The data contain about 62,000 clones, just under 95% of them seen just once; the ten biggest clones take up 5.5% to 6%. The sequenced sample was peripheral blood. The receptors stem from a human donor in a cohort sampled during active COVID-19. The CDR3 runs from the conserved cysteine through the conserved F or W. The order of the fields is clone size, D gene, V gene, J gene, CDR3 protein, CDR3 DNA. A D gene is named only where the DNA matches it firmly. Expanded clones get a size class; other rows say once, few or many, or leave the size out.

NA,NA,TRBV15,TRBJ1-5,CATSRDHIASTLGNQPQHF,TGTGCCACCAGCAGAGATCATATAGCCTCAACCTTGGGCAATCAGCCCCAGCATTTT
NA,NA,TRBV19,TRBJ2-7,CASSIGSSYEQYF,TGTGCCAGTAGTATCGGGTCCTCCTACGAGCAGTACTTC
few,NA,TRBV7-2,TRBJ2-1,CASSLDSGSYNEQFF,TGTGCCAGCAGCCTAGACAGCGGAAGCTACAATGAGCAGTTCTTC
NA,NA,TRBV6-5,TRBJ1-4,CASSLRGEKLFF,TGTGCCAGCAGCCTACGGGGAGAAAAACTGTTTTTT
NA,NA,TRBV7-6,TRBJ2-3,CASSSGLVASRADTQYF,TGTGCCAGCAGCTCTGGCCTCGTTGCGAGCAGGGCAGATACGCAGTATTTT
NA,TRBD2,TRBV7-9,TRBJ2-1,CASSRRSGTSGLNEQFF,TGTGCCAGCAGCAGGCGATCCGGGACTAGCGGGTTGAATGAGCAGTTCTTC
NA,TRBD1,TRBV13,TRBJ2-1,CASSLAGQGYSEQFF,TGTGCCAGCAGCTTAGCGGGACAGGGATACAGTGAGCAGTTCTTC
NA,NA,TRBV15,TRBJ1-5,CATSKGGQGGNQPQHF,TGTGCCACCAGCAAAGGTGGGCAGGGCGGCAATCAGCCCCAGCATTTT
once,NA,TRBV24-1,TRBJ2-1,CATSEARGRSYNEQFF,TGTGCCACCAGTGAAGCGCGGGGCCGCTCCTACAATGAGCAGTTCTTC
NA,TRBD1,TRBV11-2,TRBJ1-2,CASSSLRQGRGYGYTF,TGTGCCAGCAGCTCCCTGCGACAGGGGAGAGGGTATGGCTACACCTTC
NA,TRBD2,TRBV27,TRBJ2-1,CASSRGTSGGVNEQFF,TGTGCCAGCAGTCGAGGGACTAGCGGGGGGGTAAATGAGCAGTTCTTC
NA,NA,TRBV6-5,TRBJ1-2,CASSRSTGNYGYTF,TGTGCCAGCAGCCGCTCGACAGGAAACTATGGCTACACCTTC
NA,NA,TRBV6-5,TRBJ2-7,CASSRTDYEQYF,TGTGCCAGCAGTAGGACAGACTACGAGCAGTACTTC
NA,TRBD1,TRBV2,TRBJ2-7,CASSKDRGLYEQYF,TGTGCCAGCAGCAAAGACAGGGGACTCTACGAGCAGTACTTC
NA,NA,TRBV29-1,TRBJ2-1,CSVRTPGQFNEQFF,TGCAGCGTAAGGACACCGGGACAATTCAATGAGCAGTTCTTC
NA,NA,TRBV25-1,TRBJ2-7,CASSEIRSSSYEQYF,TGTGCCAGCAGTGAGATACGTTCTAGCTCCTACGAGCAGTACTTC
NA,NA,TRBV9,TRBJ2-2,CASSVALATGELFF,TGTGCCAGCAGCGTAGCTTTAGCCACCGGGGAGCTGTTTTTT
NA,NA,TRBV7-2,TRBJ1-1,CAGAPFGGTEAFF,TGTGCCGGGGCCCCCTTCGGGGGGACTGAAGCTTTCTTT
NA,NA,TRBV10-3,TRBJ1-3,CAISGTDSGNTIYF,TGTGCCATCAGTGGGACAGACTCTGGAAACACCATATATTTT
NA,NA,TRBV2,TRBJ2-7,CASREGSWNEQYF,TGTGCCAGCAGGGAGGGGAGTTGGAACGAGCAGTACTTC
NA,TRBD2,TRBV10-3,TRBJ2-5,CAISESPSGTQETQYF,TGTGCCATCAGTGAGTCGCCTAGCGGGACACAAGAGACCCAGTACTTC
NA,TRBD1,TRBV7-9,TRBJ1-1,CASSPGQGMWPSTEAFF,TGTGCCAGCAGCCCAGGACAGGGGATGTGGCCGAGCACTGAAGCTTTCTTT
NA,TRBD2,TRBV24-1,TRBJ2-1,CATSDRTSGSINEQFF,TGTGCCACCAGTGATCGGACTAGCGGGAGCATCAATGAGCAGTTCTTC
NA,NA,TRBV29-1,TRBJ1-2,CSSLTGNYGYTF,TGCAGCTCGTTAACAGGGAACTATGGCTACACCTTC
NA,TRBD2,TRBV7-2,TRBJ2-3,CASSSATSGGVDTQYF,TGTGCCAGCAGCTCAGCCACTAGCGGGGGGGTGGATACGCAGTATTTT
NA,TRBD2,TRBV20-1,TRBJ2-1,CSASPPSGGPNEQFF,TGCAGTGCTAGTCCTCCTAGCGGGGGGCCCAATGAGCAGTTCTTC